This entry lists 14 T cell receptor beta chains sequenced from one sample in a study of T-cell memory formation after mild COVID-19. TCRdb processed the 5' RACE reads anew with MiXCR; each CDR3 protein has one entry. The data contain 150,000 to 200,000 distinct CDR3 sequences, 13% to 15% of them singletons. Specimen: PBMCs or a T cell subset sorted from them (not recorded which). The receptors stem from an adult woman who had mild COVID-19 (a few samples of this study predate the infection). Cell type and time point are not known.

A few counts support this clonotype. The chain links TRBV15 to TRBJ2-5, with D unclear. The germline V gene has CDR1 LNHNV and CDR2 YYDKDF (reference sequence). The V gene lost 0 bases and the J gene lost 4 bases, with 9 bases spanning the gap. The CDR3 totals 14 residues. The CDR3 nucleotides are TGTGCCACCAGCAGAGATCTTGGGATAGAGACCCAGTACTTC. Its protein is CATSRDLGIETQYF.

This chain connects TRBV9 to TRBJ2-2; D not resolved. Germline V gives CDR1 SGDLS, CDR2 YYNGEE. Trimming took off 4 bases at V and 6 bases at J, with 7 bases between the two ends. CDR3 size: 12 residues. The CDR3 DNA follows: TGTGCCAGCAGCCACGTACCCGGGGAGCTGTTTTTT. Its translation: CASSHVPGELFF.

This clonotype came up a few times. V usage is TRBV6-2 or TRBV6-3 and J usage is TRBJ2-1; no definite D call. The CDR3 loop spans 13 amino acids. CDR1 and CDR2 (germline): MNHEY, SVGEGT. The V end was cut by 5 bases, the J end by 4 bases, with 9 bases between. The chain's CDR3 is CASSPPNYNEQFF. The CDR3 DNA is TGTGCCAGCAGTCCCCCCAATTACAATGAGCAGTTCTTC.

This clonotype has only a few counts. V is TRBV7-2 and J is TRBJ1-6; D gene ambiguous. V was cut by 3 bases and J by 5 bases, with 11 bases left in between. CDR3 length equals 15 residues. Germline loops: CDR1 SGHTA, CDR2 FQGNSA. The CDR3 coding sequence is TGTGCCAGCAGCTTGCAGGCCCACCATAATTCACCCCTCCACTTT. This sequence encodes CASSLQAHHNSPLHF.

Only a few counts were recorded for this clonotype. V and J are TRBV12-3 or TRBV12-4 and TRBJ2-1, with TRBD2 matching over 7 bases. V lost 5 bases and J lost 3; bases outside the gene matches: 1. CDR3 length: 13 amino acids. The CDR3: CASSGGDYNEQFF. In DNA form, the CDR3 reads TGTGCCAGCAGTGGGGGGGACTACAATGAGCAGTTCTTC.

The CDR3 nucleotides are TGTGCCAGCAGGTACAGGGTTAGCTCTGGGGCCAACGTCCTGACTTTC. Its protein product is CASRYRVSSGANVLTF. V usage is TRBV2 and J usage is TRBJ2-6; possible D gene TRBD1, 6 bases. Germline V CDR1 and CDR2: SNHLY, FYNNEI. The CDR3 is made up of 16 amino acids. Trimming cost V 6 bases and J 0 bases, with 12 bases left between them. Based on the CDR3 plus reference TRBV2 and TRBJ2-6, the full variable domain is EPEVTQTPSHQVTQMGQEVILRCVPISNHLYFYWYRQILGQKVEFLVSFYNNEISEKSEIFDDQFSVERPDGSNFTLKIRSTKLEDSAMYFCASRYRVSSGANVLTFGAGSRLTVL.

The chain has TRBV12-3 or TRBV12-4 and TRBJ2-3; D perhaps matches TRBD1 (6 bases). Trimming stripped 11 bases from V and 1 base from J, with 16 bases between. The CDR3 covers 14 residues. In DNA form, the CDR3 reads TGTGCCGGTGCAAGGGCAGGGGGCACAGATACGCAGTATTTT. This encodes CAGARAGGTDTQYF.

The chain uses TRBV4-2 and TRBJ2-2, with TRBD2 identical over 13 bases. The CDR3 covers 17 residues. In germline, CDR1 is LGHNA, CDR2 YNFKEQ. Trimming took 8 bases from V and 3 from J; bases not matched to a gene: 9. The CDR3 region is CASGVLAGGPHTGELFF. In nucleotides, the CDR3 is TGTGCCAGCGGGGTACTAGCGGGAGGGCCTCACACCGGGGAGCTGTTTTTT.

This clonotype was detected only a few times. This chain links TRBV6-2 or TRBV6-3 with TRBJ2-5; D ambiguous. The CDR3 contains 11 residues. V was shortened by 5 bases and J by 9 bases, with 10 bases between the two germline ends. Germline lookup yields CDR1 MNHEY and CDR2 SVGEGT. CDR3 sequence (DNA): TGTGCCAGCAGTGGGGTTCGGGCCCAGTACTTC. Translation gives CASSGVRAQYF.

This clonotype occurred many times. CDR3 nucleotide sequence: TGTGCCAGCAGTTACCTTCGCGCTCAAGAGACCCAGTACTTC. This gives the protein CASSYLRAQETQYF. The chain links TRBV6-2 or TRBV6-3 to TRBJ2-5; D remains ambiguous. The CDR3 runs 14 residues. V shed 2 bases and J shed 2 bases, with 9 bases lying between them. Germline V lookup: CDR1 MNHEY, CDR2 SVGEGT.

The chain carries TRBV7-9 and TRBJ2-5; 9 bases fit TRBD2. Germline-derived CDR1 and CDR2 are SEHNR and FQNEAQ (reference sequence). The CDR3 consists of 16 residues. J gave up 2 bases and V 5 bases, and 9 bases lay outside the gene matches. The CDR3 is CASSPRGTSPQETQYF. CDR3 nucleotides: TGTGCCAGCAGCCCCCGGGGGACTAGCCCGCAAGAGACCCAGTACTTC. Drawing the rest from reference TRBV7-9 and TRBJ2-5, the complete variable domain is DTGVSQNPRHKITKRGQNVTFRCDPISEHNRLYWYRQTLGQGPEFLTYFQNEAQLEKSRLLSDRFSAERPKGSFSTLEIQRTEQGDSAMYLCASSPRGTSPQETQYFGPGTRLLVL.

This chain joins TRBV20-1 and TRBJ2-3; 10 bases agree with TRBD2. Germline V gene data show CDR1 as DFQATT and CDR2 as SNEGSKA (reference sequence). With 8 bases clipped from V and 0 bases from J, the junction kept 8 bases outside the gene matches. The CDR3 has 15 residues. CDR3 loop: CSTHETSGSTDTQYF. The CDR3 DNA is TGCAGTACCCACGAGACTAGCGGGAGCACAGATACGCAGTATTTT.

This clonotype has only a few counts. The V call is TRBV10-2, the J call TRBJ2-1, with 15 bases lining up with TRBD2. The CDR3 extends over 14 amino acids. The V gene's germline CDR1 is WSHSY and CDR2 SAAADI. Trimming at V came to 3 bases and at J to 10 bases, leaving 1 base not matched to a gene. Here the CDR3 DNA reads TGCGCCAGCAGTGATGGACTAGCGGGGGGGGAGCAGTTCTTC. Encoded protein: CASSDGLAGGEQFF.

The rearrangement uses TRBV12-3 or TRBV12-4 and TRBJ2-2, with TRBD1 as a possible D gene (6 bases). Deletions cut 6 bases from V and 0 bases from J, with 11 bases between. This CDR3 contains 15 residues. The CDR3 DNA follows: TGTGCCAGCAGCAAGGACAGAGCGAACACCGGGGAGCTGTTTTTT. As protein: CASSKDRANTGELFF.